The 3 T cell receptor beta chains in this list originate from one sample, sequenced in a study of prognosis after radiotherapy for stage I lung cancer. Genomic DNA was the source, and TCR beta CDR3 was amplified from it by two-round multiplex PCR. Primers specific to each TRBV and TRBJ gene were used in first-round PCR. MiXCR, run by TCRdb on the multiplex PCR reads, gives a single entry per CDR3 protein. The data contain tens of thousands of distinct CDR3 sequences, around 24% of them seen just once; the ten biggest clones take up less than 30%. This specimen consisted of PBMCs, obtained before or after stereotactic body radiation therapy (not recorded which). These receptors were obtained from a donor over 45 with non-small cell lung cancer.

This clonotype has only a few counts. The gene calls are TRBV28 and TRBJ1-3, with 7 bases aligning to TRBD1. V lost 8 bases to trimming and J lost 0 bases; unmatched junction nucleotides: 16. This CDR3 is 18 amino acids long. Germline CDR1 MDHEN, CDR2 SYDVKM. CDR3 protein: CASARDRPLHYSGNTIYF. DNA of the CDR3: TGTGCCAGCGCCCGGGACAGACCCCTACATTACTCTGGAAACACCATATATTTT.

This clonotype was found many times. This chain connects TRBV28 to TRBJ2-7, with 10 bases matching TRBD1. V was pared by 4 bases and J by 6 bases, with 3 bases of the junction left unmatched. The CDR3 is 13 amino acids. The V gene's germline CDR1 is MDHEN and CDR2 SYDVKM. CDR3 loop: CASSYGTGVEQYF. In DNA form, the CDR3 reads TGTGCCAGCAGTTACGGGACAGGGGTCGAGCAGTACTTC.

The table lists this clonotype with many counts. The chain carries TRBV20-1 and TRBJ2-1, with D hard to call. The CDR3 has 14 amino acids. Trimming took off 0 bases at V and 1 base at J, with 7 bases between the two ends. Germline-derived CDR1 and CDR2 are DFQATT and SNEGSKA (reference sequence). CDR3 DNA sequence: TGCAGTGCTAGAGACTGGGATTCCTACAATGAGCAGTTCTTC. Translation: CSARDWDSYNEQFF.